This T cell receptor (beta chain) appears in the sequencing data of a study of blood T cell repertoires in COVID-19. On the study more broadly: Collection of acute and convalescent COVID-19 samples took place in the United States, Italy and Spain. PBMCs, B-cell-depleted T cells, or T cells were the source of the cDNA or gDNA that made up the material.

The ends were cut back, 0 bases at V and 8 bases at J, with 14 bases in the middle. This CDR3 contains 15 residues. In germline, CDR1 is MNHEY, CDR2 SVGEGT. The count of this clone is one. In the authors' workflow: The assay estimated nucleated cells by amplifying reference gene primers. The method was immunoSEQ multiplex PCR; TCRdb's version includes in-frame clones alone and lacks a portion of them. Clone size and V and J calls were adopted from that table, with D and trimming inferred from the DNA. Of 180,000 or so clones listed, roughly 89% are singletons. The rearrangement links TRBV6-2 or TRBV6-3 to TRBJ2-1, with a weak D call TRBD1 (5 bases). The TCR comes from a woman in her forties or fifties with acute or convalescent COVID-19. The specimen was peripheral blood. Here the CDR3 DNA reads TGTGCCAGCAGTTACTCCCTAGGGGCAGGCTATGAGCAGTTCTTC. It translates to CASSYSLGAGYEQFF.